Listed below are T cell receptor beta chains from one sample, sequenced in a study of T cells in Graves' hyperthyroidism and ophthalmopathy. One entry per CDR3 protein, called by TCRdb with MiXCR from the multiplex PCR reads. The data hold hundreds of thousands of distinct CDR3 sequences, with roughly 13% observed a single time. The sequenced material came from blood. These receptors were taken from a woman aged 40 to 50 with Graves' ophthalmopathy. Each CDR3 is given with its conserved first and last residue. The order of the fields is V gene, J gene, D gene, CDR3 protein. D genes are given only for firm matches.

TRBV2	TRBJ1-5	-	CASTRAFNQPQHF
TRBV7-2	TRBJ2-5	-	CASSSRAAGEFGTQYF
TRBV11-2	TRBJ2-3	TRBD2	CASREAGGRTDTQYF
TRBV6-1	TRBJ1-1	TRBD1	CASIPQGGWDTEAFF
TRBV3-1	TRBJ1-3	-	CASSLDSPGNTIYF
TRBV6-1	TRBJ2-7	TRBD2	CASTGKRLAGGVSSYEQYF
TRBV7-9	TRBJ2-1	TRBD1	CASSPPGQGARNEQFF
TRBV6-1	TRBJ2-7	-	CASSPTEIYEQYF
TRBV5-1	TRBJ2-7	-	CASSLILASGEQYF
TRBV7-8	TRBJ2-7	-	CASFRDKMSYEQYF
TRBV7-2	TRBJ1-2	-	CASSVGRQDYTF
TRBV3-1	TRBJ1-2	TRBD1	CASSQSGGEGYTF
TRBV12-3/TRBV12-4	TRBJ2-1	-	CASSFPGGAYNEQFF
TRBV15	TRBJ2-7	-	CATSRDYESGEQYF
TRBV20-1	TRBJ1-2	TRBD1	CSARVKQGVPESYTF
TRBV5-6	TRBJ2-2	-	CASSWETGNTGELFF
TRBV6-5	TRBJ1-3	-	CASSYTETTDTIYF